These T cell receptor beta chains were read from a single sample in a study of blood T cell repertoires in COVID-19. Repertoires were generated with immunoSEQ multiplex PCR, while TCRdb's copy carries only in-frame clones and drops some. This sample has about 180,000 clones, with approximately 83% found just once. The sample was peripheral blood. These receptors were obtained from a man aged 45-60 years with active or convalescent COVID-19. The CDR3 runs from the conserved cysteine through the conserved F or W. The order of the fields is clone size, J gene, D gene, V gene, CDR3 DNA, CDR3 protein. The D gene is left open where the match is weak. Clone size is not always given. Where it is, it says once, few, many or a class for expanded clones.

. TRBJ2-5 . TRBV6-5 TGTGCCAGCAGTTACTCGCGGGACTCCCAAGAGACCCAGTACTTC CASSYSRDSQETQYF
. TRBJ2-3 . TRBV3-1/TRBV3-2 TGTGCCAGCAGCCAAGCCCCTACAGATACGCAGTATTTT CASSQAPTDTQYF
once TRBJ1-4 . TRBV4-2 TGTGCCAGCAGCCCCAGACAGGAAGCTAATGAAAAACTGTTTTTT CASSPRQEANEKLFF
. TRBJ2-3 . TRBV7-3 TGTGCCAGCAGCCCGCAGGGCCCCGAAACGCAGTATTTT CASSPQGPETQYF
. TRBJ2-1 TRBD2 TRBV30 TGTGCCTGGAGGTTCTGGACTAGCGGGGCCTACAATGAGCAGTTCTTC CAWRFWTSGAYNEQFF
once TRBJ1-1 . TRBV18 TGTGCCAGCTCACCCGAGGGACTTCGTACTGAAGCTTTCTTT CASSPEGLRTEAFF
. TRBJ2-3 TRBD2 TRBV18 TGTGCCAGCTCGTCAGGGACTAGCGGGAGAGGAGATACGCAGTATTTT CASSSGTSGRGDTQYF
. TRBJ1-1 TRBD1 TRBV29-1 TGCAGCGTTGTTGGGACAGCCTCGGGCACTGAAGCTTTCTTT CSVVGTASGTEAFF
. TRBJ2-3 . TRBV7-3 TGTGCCAGCAGCCCCCTGGCTAGCGTGAATACGCAGTATTTT CASSPLASVNTQYF
. TRBJ1-2 TRBD1 TRBV30 TGTGCCTGGAGCAGAACGTGGACAGGGAGTGGCTACACCTTC CAWSRTWTGSGYTF
. TRBJ1-1 TRBD1 TRBV5-5 TGTGCCAGCAGCCGACAGGGTCTGAACACTGAAGCTTTCTTT CASSRQGLNTEAFF
. TRBJ2-4 . TRBV12-5 TGTGCTAGTGGACCTGGACAGTGGAACATTCAGTACTTC CASGPGQWNIQYF
. TRBJ2-7 . TRBV30 TGTGCCTGGAGTGCCCAGACAGCAGGAAGGCAGTACTTC CAWSAQTAGRQYF
. TRBJ2-3 . TRBV3-1/TRBV3-2 TGTGCCAGCAGCCAAGATGGGCTCGGATGGGATACGCAGTATTTT CASSQDGLGWDTQYF
. TRBJ1-2 . TRBV19 TGTGCCAGCATTATTCCAGGCGTCTACACCTTC CASIIPGVYTF
. TRBJ2-7 TRBD2 TRBV6-5 TGTGCCAGCACCAGACTAGCGGGAGTTCGGTACGAGCAGTACTTC CASTRLAGVRYEQYF
. TRBJ2-7 . TRBV6-5 TGTGCCAGCAGTTACTCGGACAGTTTCTACGAGCAGTACTTC CASSYSDSFYEQYF
. TRBJ2-7 TRBD2 TRBV5-1 TGCGCCAGCAGCTGGGGCGGGAGCTTACGGTACGAGCAGTACTTC CASSWGGSLRYEQYF
. TRBJ1-1 TRBD1 TRBV2 TGTGCCAGCAGTGATCTGACAGGGTCCACTGAAGCTTTCTTT CASSDLTGSTEAFF
. TRBJ1-3 TRBD1 TRBV4-3 TGCGCCAGCAGCCAAGAGGGGACAGGGGGAAACACCATATATTTT CASSQEGTGGNTIYF
. TRBJ1-6 . TRBV7-2 TGTGCCAGCAGCTTAGTACCCCCGGCGCGGGGTCTCCACTTT CASSLVPPARGLHF
. TRBJ1-2 . TRBV6-5 TGTGCCAGCAGCCCCTCTGGAGGGAACTATGGCTACACCTTC CASSPSGGNYGYTF
. TRBJ2-5 . TRBV7-2 TGTGCCAGCAGCTTGATGAGGGAGACCCAGTACTTC CASSLMRETQYF
. TRBJ1-6 . TRBV5-5 TGTGCCAGCAGCTGGGGCCAAAATTCACCCCTCCACTTT CASSWGQNSPLHF
. TRBJ1-4 . TRBV27 TGTGCCAGCGCCTACGGTCAGGCTAATGAAAAACTGTTTTTT CASAYGQANEKLFF
. TRBJ1-1 TRBD1 TRBV11-1 TGTGCCAGCAGCTTAATGGGCAGGGGGGTGAACACTGAAGCTTTCTTT CASSLMGRGVNTEAFF
. TRBJ2-7 . TRBV7-6 TGTGCCAGCAGCTTAGCGTCAGGGGACCGACCCTACGAGCAGTACTTC CASSLASGDRPYEQYF
. TRBJ2-3 . TRBV7-2 TGTGCCAGCAGCTTAGCGGCGGTGGATACGCAGTATTTT CASSLAAVDTQYF
once TRBJ2-1 TRBD2 TRBV3-1/TRBV3-2 TGTGCCAGCAGCCCCGGACTAGCGGGACTTTATGAGCAGTTCTTC CASSPGLAGLYEQFF
. TRBJ1-2 TRBD1 TRBV10-3 TGTGCCATCAGTGGGGACAGACTCTATGGCTACACCTTC CAISGDRLYGYTF
. TRBJ1-2 . TRBV7-9 TGTGCCAGCAGCTTGGTGTCGGCAGGTGGCTACACCTTC CASSLVSAGGYTF
. TRBJ2-5 . TRBV19 TGTGCCAGTAGTGGGGCAGGCCACCAAGAGACCCAGTACTTC CASSGAGHQETQYF
. TRBJ1-1 TRBD1 TRBV14 TGTGCCAGCAGCCACACAGACAGGGCCACTGAAGCTTTCTTT CASSHTDRATEAFF
. TRBJ1-2 . TRBV18 TGTGCCAGCGGAGACTCGGCGAACTATGGCTACACCTTC CASGDSANYGYTF
. TRBJ2-7 TRBD1 TRBV19 TGTGCCAGTAGCCGACAGGGTAGATACGAGCAGTACTTC CASSRQGRYEQYF
. TRBJ2-3 TRBD1 TRBV24-1 TGTGCCACCAGTGATCCGACAGGGGCGCGGAACCCGACCCCCAATACGCAGTATTTT CATSDPTGARNPTPNTQYF
once TRBJ1-2 . TRBV28 TGTGCCAGCAGTTTATGGACGACAGGCGATTATGGCTACACCTTC CASSLWTTGDYGYTF
. TRBJ1-5 . TRBV7-3 TGTGCCAGCAGCCTAGCGTGCTATCGGCCTTTGGGTTTTGGCAATCAGCCCCAGCATTTT CASSLACYRPLGFGNQPQHF
. TRBJ2-1 . TRBV5-1 TGCGCCAGCAGCTTGGGGGAGGTAGTAAATGAGCAGTTCTTC CASSLGEVVNEQFF
. TRBJ2-5 . TRBV28 TGTGCCAGCAGTACTACCGTCCCGTCGTCGGGTCAAGAGACCCAGTACTTC CASSTTVPSSGQETQYF
once TRBJ2-3 TRBD2 TRBV2 TGTGCCAGCATAACCGGGGCGGGAGCGGGAGCGTTCACAGATACGCAGTATTTT CASITGAGAGAFTDTQYF
. TRBJ1-6 TRBD1 TRBV11-1 TGTGCCAGCAGCTCGCCCGGGACAGGGTGGACTTCACCCCTCCACTTT CASSSPGTGWTSPLHF
. TRBJ2-4 . TRBV1 TGCACCAGCAGCCAAGACTGTAAGGGGACTTACAAAAACATTCAGTACTTC CTSSQDCKGTYKNIQYF
. TRBJ2-7 TRBD2 TRBV4-2 TGTGCCAGCAGCCAAGGACTAGCGGGGACGGGGGAGCAGTACTTC CASSQGLAGTGEQYF
. TRBJ2-1 . TRBV29-1 TGCAGCGCGGCGGAGGCTTTGGGTGAGCAGTTCTTC CSAAEALGEQFF
once TRBJ2-2 TRBD1 TRBV5-1 TGCGCCAGCAGACAGGGGAACCCCGGGGAGCTGTTTTTT CASRQGNPGELFF
. TRBJ1-5 . TRBV19 TGTGCCAGGGGGGAGGCACCGGGCAATCAGCCCCAGCATTTT CARGEAPGNQPQHF
. TRBJ1-3 . TRBV25-1 TGTGCCAGCAGTGAATATATGACAGACTCTGGAAACACCATATATTTT CASSEYMTDSGNTIYF
. TRBJ2-5 TRBD2 TRBV7-9 TGTGCCAGCAGCCCTGGACTAGCGGGAGGGGGGGAGACCCAGTACTTC CASSPGLAGGGETQYF
. TRBJ1-5 . TRBV2 TGTGCCAGCCGAGGGAGGGACATTAATCAGCCCCAGCATTTT CASRGRDINQPQHF
. TRBJ2-7 TRBD1 TRBV18 TGTGCCAGCTCAACCCGAGGGACAGGGAACCCCTACGAGCAGTACTTC CASSTRGTGNPYEQYF
. TRBJ2-2 TRBD2 TRBV2 TGTGCCAGCAGTCCAGGACTAGCGGGAGCCGGCACCGGGGAGCTGTTTTTT CASSPGLAGAGTGELFF
. TRBJ1-1 TRBD1 TRBV27 TGTGCCAGCAGTGGTGCCAGGGGGCGCGGGACTGAAGCTTTCTTT CASSGARGRGTEAFF
few TRBJ1-1 TRBD1 TRBV7-9 TGTGCCAGCAGCTTAGCGCAGGGGGTCGGCACTGAAGCTTTCTTT CASSLAQGVGTEAFF
once TRBJ2-7 . TRBV19 TGTGCCAGTAGATCTGGTTCCGGGGATGAGCAGTACTTC CASRSGSGDEQYF